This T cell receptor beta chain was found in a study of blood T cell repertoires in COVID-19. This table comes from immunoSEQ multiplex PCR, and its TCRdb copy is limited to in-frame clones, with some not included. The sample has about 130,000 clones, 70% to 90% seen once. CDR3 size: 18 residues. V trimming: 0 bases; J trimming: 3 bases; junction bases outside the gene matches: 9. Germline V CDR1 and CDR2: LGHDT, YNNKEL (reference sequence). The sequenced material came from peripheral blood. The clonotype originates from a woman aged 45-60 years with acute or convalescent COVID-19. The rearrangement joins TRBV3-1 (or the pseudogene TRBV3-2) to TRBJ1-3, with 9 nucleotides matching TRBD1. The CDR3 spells CASSQDMTGTGSGNTIYF. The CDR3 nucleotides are TGTGCCAGCAGCCAAGATATGACCGGGACAGGGAGTGGAAACACCATATATTTT.